These 23 T cell receptor beta chains were all obtained from the same sample, sequenced in a study of blood T cell repertoires in COVID-19. Data came from immunoSEQ multiplex PCR; TCRdb stores just in-frame clones and leaves some out. The data hold hundreds of thousands of clones, with around 84% observed a single time. Sequencing was done on a sample of PBMCs or T cells enriched from blood (not recorded which). The receptors were sampled from a man younger than 35 who had recovered from COVID-19.

The chain has TRBV7-9 and TRBJ2-1; D is ambiguous. Germline values: CDR1 SEHNR, CDR2 FQNEAQ (reference sequence). The V end lost 5 bases, the J end lost 4 bases, and 15 bases lay between the germline ends. The CDR3 has 15 amino acids. The chain's CDR3 is CASSASETAYNEQFF. In nucleotides, the CDR3 is TGTGCCAGCAGCGCCTCGGAGACTGCTTACAATGAGCAGTTCTTC.

The chain links TRBV3-1 (or the pseudogene TRBV3-2) to TRBJ2-7; TRBD2 matches at 7 bases. This CDR3 has 16 residues. The V gene end was trimmed by 4 bases and the J gene end by 0 bases; junction bases not matched to a gene: 9. Germline loops: CDR1 LGHDT, CDR2 YNNKEL (reference sequence). CDR3 loop: CASSLGPGGGSYEQYF. Written as DNA, the CDR3 is TGTGCCAGCAGCCTCGGTCCGGGCGGGGGCTCCTACGAGCAGTACTTC.

The genes are TRBV28 and TRBJ1-6; D remains ambiguous. The V end lost 4 bases, the J end lost 0 bases, and 16 bases lay between the germline ends. Germline-derived CDR1 and CDR2 are MDHEN and SYDVKM. This CDR3 spans 18 amino acids. The CDR3 spells CASSSLRIRSSYNSPLHF. In DNA form, the CDR3 reads TGTGCCAGCAGTTCGCTTAGAATTAGGAGCTCCTATAATTCACCCCTCCACTTT.

This chain links TRBV27 with TRBJ1-1; D perhaps matches TRBD1 (5 bases). Germline V gives CDR1 MNHEY, CDR2 SMNVEV (reference sequence). This CDR3 has 17 residues. Trimming removed 6 bases at V and 1 base at J, with 21 bases between. CDR3 protein: CASRPPGQATTNTEAFF. The DNA of the CDR3 is TGTGCCAGCAGACCCCCAGGGCAGGCTACTACGAACACTGAAGCTTTCTTT.

J is TRBJ1-2 and V is TRBV10-1, with D possibly TRBD1 on 5 matching bases. The CDR3 runs to 12 residues. Looked up from germline, CDR1 is WNHNN and CDR2 is SYGVQD (reference sequence). Trimming cost V 8 bases and J 2 bases, with 9 bases left between them. The CDR3 protein is CASSDSNYGYTF. CDR3 DNA: TGCGCCAGCTCCGACAGCAACTATGGCTACACCTTC.

This clone was found once. The V and J genes are TRBV7-2 and TRBJ1-2; 8 bases line up with TRBD1. Germline V lookup: CDR1 SGHTA, CDR2 FQGNSA. CDR3 length: 15 amino acids. Losses at the gene ends were 4 bases for V and 7 bases for J; bases not matched to a gene: 11. The CDR3 DNA reads TGTGCCAGCAGCTCAGGACAGGGAGTGTTCGGTGGCTACACCTTC. Translation gives CASSSGQGVFGGYTF.

The CDR3 sequence: CASSLGDGTSGKLGLAGANVLTF. In DNA form, the CDR3 reads TGCGCCAGCAGCTTGGGGGATGGGACTAGCGGGAAACTAGGCCTGGCTGGGGCCAACGTCCTGACTTTC. The V and J genes are TRBV5-1 and TRBJ2-6, with 13 bases lining up with TRBD2. The CDR3 is 23 amino acids. From germline, CDR1 is SGHRS and CDR2 YFSETQ. With 0 bases clipped from V and 2 bases from J, the junction kept 17 bases outside the gene matches.

The chain recombines TRBV5-5 with TRBJ2-7; 8 bases match TRBD2. V lost 2 bases, J lost 7 bases, and 11 bases stayed unmatched. CDR1 is SGHKS, CDR2 YYEKEE, per germline (reference sequence). This CDR3 spans 15 amino acids. This chain's CDR3 is CASSFQAGVRAEQYF. The CDR3 nucleotides are TGTGCCAGCAGCTTCCAAGCGGGAGTTCGAGCAGAGCAGTACTTC.

CDR3: CASSLMTGPQETQYF. The CDR3 region has the DNA TGCGCCAGCAGCTTAATGACAGGTCCCCAAGAGACCCAGTACTTC. This chain links TRBV5-1 with TRBJ2-5, with D possibly TRBD1 on 6 matching bases. With 2 bases removed from V and 1 base from J, the gap between germline ends came to 12 bases. The V gene's germline CDR1 is SGHRS and CDR2 YFSETQ. The CDR3 runs to 15 residues. The whole variable domain, remainder taken from reference TRBV5-1 and TRBJ2-5, is KAGVTQTPRYLIKTRGQQVTLSCSPISGHRSVSWYQQTPGQGLQFLFEYFSETQRNKGNFPGRFSGRQFSNSRSEMNVSTLELGDSALYLCASSLMTGPQETQYFGPGTRLLVL.

This chain uses TRBV9 with TRBJ1-3; maybe TRBD1 (5 bases). CDR3 size: 14 residues. The V end was cut by 3 bases, the J end by 2 bases, with 9 bases between. The germline gives CDR1 SGDLS, CDR2 YYNGEE. CDR3: CASSGGTPGNTIYF. The CDR3 DNA sequence: TGTGCCAGCAGCGGGGGGACTCCTGGAAACACCATATATTTT.

This sequence joins TRBV29-1 and TRBJ1-2; 8 bases fit TRBD1. This CDR3 is 15 amino acids long. Germline-derived CDR1 and CDR2 are SQVTM and ANQGSEA. V trimming: 7 bases; J trimming: 3 bases; junction bases outside the gene matches: 13. The CDR3 coding sequence is TGCAGCGGCTATTCCGGGCAGGGGGCACACTATGGCTACACCTTC. Translating it yields CSGYSGQGAHYGYTF.

The chain combines TRBV5-1 with TRBJ2-1, with D perhaps matching TRBD1 (6 bases). This CDR3 has 15 amino acids. Trimming shortened V by 0 bases and J by 5 bases, and 12 bases separated the two germline ends. The V gene's germline CDR1 is SGHRS and CDR2 YFSETQ. The CDR3 DNA reads as TGCGCCAGCAGCTTGGCCCCCCAGGGGAACAATGAGCAGTTCTTC. This codes for CASSLAPQGNNEQFF.

This chain connects TRBV6-5 to TRBJ2-7, with TRBD2 matching over 10 bases. V trimming: 6 bases; J trimming: 3 bases; junction bases outside the gene matches: 5. The germline V gene encodes CDR1 MNHEY and CDR2 SVGAGI. The CDR3 has 14 amino acids. Here the CDR3 reads CASRRTSGNYEQYF. For the CDR3, the DNA is TGTGCCAGCAGACGGACTAGCGGTAACTACGAGCAGTACTTC.

The gene calls are TRBV5-1 and TRBJ2-1, with TRBD2 as a possible D gene (6 bases). The V end lost 5 bases, the J end lost 8 bases, and 8 bases lay between the germline ends. The germline CDR1 and CDR2 sequences are SGHRS and YFSETQ. The CDR3 contains 11 residues. The CDR3 spells CASSWGDEQFF. DNA of the CDR3: TGCGCCAGCAGTTGGGGGGATGAGCAGTTCTTC. The entire variable domain, with the rest obtained from reference TRBV5-1 and TRBJ2-1, is as follows: KAGVTQTPRYLIKTRGQQVTLSCSPISGHRSVSWYQQTPGQGLQFLFEYFSETQRNKGNFPGRFSGRQFSNSRSEMNVSTLELGDSALYLCASSWGDEQFFGPGTRLTVL.

This chain connects TRBV4-1 to TRBJ2-3; TRBD2 agrees at 9 bases. V was pared by 1 base and J by 5 bases, with 10 bases of the junction left unmatched. Germline CDR1 is MGHRA and CDR2 is YSYEKL. This CDR3 contains 17 residues. The CDR3 bases are TGCGCCAGCAGCCAAGGGATAGCGGGAGTAATGAGAGATACGCAGTATTTT. Protein: CASSQGIAGVMRDTQYF.

The gene calls are TRBV30 and TRBJ2-7; 7 positions match TRBD1. CDR3 length: 15 residues. J was trimmed by 1 base and V by 2 bases; bases with no gene match: 8. In germline, CDR1 is GTSNPN, CDR2 SVGIG (reference sequence). CDR3 sequence (DNA): TGTGCCTGGAGTTTGGGCAGGGGGATTTCCTACGAGCAGTACTTC. Its protein is CAWSLGRGISYEQYF.

V and J are TRBV4-1 and TRBJ1-1, with a tentative D call TRBD1 (6 bases). V was cut by 4 bases and J by 1 base, with 13 bases left in between. The CDR3 runs to 15 residues. Germline V CDR1 and CDR2: MGHRA, YSYEKL. The CDR3 bases are TGCGCCAGCAGCCGAACCGGGACATCGAACACTGAAGCTTTCTTT. Protein sequence: CASSRTGTSNTEAFF.

The V gene is TRBV5-8, the J gene TRBJ2-5, with D perhaps matching TRBD2 (6 bases). Germline-derived CDR1 and CDR2 are SGHTS and YDEGEE. The CDR3 contains 16 residues. Deletions cut 0 bases from V and 4 bases from J, with 16 bases between. CDR3 amino acids: CASSLVAGRRGETQYF. The CDR3 DNA follows: TGTGCCAGCAGCTTGGTTGCGGGACGACGGGGAGAGACCCAGTACTTC.

The chain couples TRBV7-6 to TRBJ1-5, with 10 bases lining up with TRBD1. After removal of 5 bases from V and 4 bases from J, the junction contained 5 bases not matched to a gene. Looked up from germline, CDR1 is SGHVS and CDR2 is FNYEAQ. CDR3 length equals 15 residues. The CDR3, as DNA: TGTGCCAGCAGCCACGGACAGGGGGAGAATCAGCCCCAGCATTTT. Amino acid sequence: CASSHGQGENQPQHF.

The gene calls are TRBV7-3 and TRBJ1-5, with a weak D call TRBD1 (5 bases). The CDR3 runs 13 residues. V lost 2 bases, J lost 5 bases, and 7 bases lay in between. Per the germline V gene, CDR1 is SGHTA and CDR2 is FQGTGA. CDR3 nucleotide sequence: TGTGCCAGCAGCTTAGGGGGGGATCAGCCCCAGCATTTT. Translated, it gives CASSLGGDQPQHF.

The CDR3 reads CASSYRGMDGYTF. In nucleotides, the CDR3 is TGTGCCAGCAGTTACAGGGGGATGGATGGCTACACCTTC. The chain links TRBV27 to TRBJ1-2; the match to TRBD1 covers 8 bases. Germline assignment: CDR1 MNHEY and CDR2 SMNVEV (reference sequence). This CDR3 region has 13 residues. With 4 bases clipped from V and 6 bases from J, the junction kept 4 bases outside the gene matches.

V and J are TRBV21-1 and TRBJ2-2; the table gives TRBD1 as D, unverified against the DNA. TRBV21-1 is a documented pseudogene. This CDR3 comprises 17 residues. The CDR3 loop reads CASSTRGTGANTGELFF. The CDR3 DNA reads as TGTGCCAGCAGCACAAGGGGGACAGGGGCGAACACCGGGGAGCTGTTTTTT.

Note on this clone: The same CDR3 also results from other DNA sequences found in this sample. The chain couples TRBV29-1 to TRBJ1-1; no firm D call. The V gene's germline CDR1 is SQVTM and CDR2 ANQGSEA. The CDR3 sequence is 11 residues long. The V and J ends lost 3 bases and 1 base respectively, with 3 bases between them. The CDR3 region is CSVDRNTEAFF. The CDR3, as DNA: TGCAGCGTTGATAGGAACACTGAAGCTTTCTTT.